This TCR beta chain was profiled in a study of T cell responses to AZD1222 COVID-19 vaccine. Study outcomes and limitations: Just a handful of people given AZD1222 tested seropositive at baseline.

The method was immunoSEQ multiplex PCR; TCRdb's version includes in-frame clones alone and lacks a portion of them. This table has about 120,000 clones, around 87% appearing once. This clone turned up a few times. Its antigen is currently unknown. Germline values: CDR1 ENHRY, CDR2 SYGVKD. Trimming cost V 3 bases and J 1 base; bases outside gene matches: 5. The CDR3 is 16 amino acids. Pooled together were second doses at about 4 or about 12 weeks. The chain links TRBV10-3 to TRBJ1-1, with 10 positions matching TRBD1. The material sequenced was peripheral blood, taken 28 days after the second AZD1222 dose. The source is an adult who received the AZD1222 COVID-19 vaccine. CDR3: CAISDGTGATNTEAFF. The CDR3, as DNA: TGTGCCATCAGTGATGGGACAGGGGCTACGAACACTGAAGCTTTCTTT.